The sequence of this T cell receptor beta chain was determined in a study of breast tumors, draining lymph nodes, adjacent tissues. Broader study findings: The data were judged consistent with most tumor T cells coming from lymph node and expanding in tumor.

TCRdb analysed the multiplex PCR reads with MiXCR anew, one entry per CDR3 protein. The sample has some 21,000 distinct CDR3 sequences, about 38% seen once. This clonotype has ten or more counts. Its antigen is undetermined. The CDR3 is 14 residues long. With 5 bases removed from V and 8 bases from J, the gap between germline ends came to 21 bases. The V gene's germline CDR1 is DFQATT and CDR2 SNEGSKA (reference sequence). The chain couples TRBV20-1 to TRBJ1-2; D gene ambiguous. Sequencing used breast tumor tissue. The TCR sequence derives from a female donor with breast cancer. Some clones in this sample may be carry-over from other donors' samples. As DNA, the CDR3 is TGCAGTGCTCGGTCGTGGCAGGTTCATAGAGGCTACACCTTC. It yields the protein CSARSWQVHRGYTF.